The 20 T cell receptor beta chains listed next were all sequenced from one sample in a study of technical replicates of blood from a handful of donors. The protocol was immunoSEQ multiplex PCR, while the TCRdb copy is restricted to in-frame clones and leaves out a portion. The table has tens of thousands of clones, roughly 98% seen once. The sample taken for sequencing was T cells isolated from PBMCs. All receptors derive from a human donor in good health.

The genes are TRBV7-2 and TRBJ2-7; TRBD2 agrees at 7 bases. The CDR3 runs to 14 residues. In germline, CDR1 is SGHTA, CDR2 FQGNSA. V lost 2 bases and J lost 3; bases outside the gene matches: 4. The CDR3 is CASSLSGGSYEQYF. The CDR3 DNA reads TGTGCCAGCAGCTTATCCGGCGGGAGCTACGAGCAGTACTTC.

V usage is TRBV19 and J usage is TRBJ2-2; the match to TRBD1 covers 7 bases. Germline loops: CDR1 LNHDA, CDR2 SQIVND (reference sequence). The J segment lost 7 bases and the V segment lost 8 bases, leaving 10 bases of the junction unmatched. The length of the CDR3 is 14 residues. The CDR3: CASLRGQSGGELFF. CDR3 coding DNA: TGTGCCAGTCTTAGGGGACAGAGCGGCGGGGAGCTGTTTTTT.

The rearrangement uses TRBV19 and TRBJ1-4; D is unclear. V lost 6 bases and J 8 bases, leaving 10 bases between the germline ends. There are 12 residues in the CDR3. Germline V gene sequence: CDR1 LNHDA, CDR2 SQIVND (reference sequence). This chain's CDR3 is CASRLGTEKLFF. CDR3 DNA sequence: TGTGCCAGTAGGCTCGGTACCGAAAAACTGTTTTTT.

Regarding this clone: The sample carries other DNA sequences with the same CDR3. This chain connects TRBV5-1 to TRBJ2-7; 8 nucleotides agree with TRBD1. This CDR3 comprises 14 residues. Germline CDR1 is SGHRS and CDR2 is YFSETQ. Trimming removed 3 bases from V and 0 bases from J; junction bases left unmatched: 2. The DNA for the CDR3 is TGCGCCAGCAGCTCCGGGACAGGCTCCTACGAGCAGTACTTC. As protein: CASSSGTGSYEQYF.

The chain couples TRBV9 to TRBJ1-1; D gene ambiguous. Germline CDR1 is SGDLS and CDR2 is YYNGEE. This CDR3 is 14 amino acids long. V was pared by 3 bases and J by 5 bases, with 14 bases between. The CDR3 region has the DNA TGTGCCAGCAGCGGCCATCGAGGCGGAACTGAAGCTTTCTTT. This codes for CASSGHRGGTEAFF.

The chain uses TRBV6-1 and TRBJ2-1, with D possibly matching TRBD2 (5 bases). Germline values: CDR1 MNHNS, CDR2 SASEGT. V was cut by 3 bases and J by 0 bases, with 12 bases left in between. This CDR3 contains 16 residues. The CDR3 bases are TGTGCCAGCAGTGAGTCGGGGTGGTACTCCTACAATGAGCAGTTCTTC. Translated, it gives CASSESGWYSYNEQFF.

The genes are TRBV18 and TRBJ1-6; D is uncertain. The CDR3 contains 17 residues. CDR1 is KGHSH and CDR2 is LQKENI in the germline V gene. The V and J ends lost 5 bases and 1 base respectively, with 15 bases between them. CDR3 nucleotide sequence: TGTGCCAGCTCAGCAATACCCGGAGGGTCCTATAATTCACCCCTCCACTTT. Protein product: CASSAIPGGSYNSPLHF.

Here the CDR3 DNA reads TGTGCCAGTAGACACACCGGGACAGCCACCTACGAGCAGTACTTC. As protein: CASRHTGTATYEQYF. The chain combines TRBV19 with TRBJ2-7; TRBD1 matches at 7 bases. Trimming cost V 6 bases and J 2 bases; bases outside gene matches: 10. The CDR3 extends over 15 amino acids. Per germline, CDR1 LNHDA and CDR2 SQIVND (reference sequence).

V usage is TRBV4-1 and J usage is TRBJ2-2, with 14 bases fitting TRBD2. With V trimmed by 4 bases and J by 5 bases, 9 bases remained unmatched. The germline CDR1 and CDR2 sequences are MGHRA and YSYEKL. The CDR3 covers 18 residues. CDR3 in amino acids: CASSREGLAGAGTGELFF. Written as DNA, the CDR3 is TGCGCCAGCAGCCGAGAGGGACTAGCGGGGGCTGGAACCGGGGAGCTGTTTTTT.

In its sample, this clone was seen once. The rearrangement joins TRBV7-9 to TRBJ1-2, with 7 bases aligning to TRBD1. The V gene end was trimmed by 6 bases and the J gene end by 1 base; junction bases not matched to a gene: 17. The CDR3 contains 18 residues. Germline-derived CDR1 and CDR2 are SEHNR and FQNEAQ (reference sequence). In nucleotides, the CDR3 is TGTGCCAGCAGTCCGGGACAGACGGCTGGAATAAATAACTATGGCTACACCTTC. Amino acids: CASSPGQTAGINNYGYTF.

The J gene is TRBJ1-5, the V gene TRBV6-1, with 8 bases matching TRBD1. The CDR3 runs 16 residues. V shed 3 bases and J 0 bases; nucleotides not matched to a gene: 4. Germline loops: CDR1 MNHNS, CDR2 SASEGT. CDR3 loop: CASSDRGPYSNQPQHF. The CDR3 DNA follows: TGTGCCAGCAGTGACAGGGGGCCTTATAGCAATCAGCCCCAGCATTTT.

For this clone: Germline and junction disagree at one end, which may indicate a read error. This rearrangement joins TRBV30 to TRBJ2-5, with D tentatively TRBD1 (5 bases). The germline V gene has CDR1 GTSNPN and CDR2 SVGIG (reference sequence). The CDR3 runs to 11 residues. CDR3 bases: TGTGCCTGGAGTGTAGGGGCCGGGCCAAACTTC. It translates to CAWSVGAGPNF. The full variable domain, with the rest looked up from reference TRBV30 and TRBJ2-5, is SQTIHQWPATLVQPVGSPLSLECTVEGTSNPNLYWYRQAAGRGLQLLFYSVGIGQISSEVPQNLSASRPQDRQFILSSKKLLLSDSGFYLCAWSVGAGPNFGPGTRLLVL.

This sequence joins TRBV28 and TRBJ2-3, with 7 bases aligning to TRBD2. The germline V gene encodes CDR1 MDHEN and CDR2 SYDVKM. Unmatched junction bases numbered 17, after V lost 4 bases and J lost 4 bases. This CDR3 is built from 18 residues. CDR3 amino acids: CASSWPLGLVDYSDTQYF. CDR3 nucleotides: TGTGCCAGCAGTTGGCCTTTAGGACTAGTCGATTATTCAGATACGCAGTATTTT.

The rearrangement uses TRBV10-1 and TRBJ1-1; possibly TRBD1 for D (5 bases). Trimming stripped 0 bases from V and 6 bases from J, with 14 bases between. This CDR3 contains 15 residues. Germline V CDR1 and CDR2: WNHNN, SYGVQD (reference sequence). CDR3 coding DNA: TGCGCCAGCAGTGAGTCGAAGTTTTGGGGGGCTGAAGCTTTCTTT. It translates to CASSESKFWGAEAFF.

The CDR3 bases are TGTGCCAGTAGTAAGGGGGCCACTGAAGCTTTCTTT. Translation gives CASSKGATEAFF. This chain links TRBV19 with TRBJ1-1; 7 nucleotides agree with TRBD1. J was trimmed by 4 bases and V by 4 bases; bases with no gene match: 0. The CDR3 covers 12 residues. Germline CDR1 and CDR2: LNHDA and SQIVND (reference sequence).

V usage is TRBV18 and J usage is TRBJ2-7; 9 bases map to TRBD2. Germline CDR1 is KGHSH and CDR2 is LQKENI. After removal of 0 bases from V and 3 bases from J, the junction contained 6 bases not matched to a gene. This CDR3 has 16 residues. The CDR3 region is CASSPPSGREGYEQYF. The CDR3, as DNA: TGTGCCAGCTCACCACCTTCCGGGCGGGAGGGCTACGAGCAGTACTTC.

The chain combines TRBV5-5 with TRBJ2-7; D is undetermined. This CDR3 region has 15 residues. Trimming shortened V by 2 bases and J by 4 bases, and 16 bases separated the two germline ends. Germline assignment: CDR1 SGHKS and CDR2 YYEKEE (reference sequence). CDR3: CASSLTAATGYEQYF. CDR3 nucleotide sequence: TGTGCCAGCAGCTTAACGGCGGCAACTGGGTACGAGCAGTACTTC.

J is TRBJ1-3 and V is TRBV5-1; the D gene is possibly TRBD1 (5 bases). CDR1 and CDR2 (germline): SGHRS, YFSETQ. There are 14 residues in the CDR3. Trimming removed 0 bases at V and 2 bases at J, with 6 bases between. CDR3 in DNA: TGCGCCAGCAGCTTGGCAGGGCCTGGAAACACCATATATTTT. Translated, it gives CASSLAGPGNTIYF.

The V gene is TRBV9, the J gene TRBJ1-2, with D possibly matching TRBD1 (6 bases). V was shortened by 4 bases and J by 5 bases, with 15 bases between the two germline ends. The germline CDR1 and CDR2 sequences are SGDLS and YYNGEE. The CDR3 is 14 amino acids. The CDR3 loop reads CASSSGAAEYGYTF. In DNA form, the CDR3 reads TGTGCCAGCAGCTCAGGGGCTGCGGAGTATGGCTACACCTTC.

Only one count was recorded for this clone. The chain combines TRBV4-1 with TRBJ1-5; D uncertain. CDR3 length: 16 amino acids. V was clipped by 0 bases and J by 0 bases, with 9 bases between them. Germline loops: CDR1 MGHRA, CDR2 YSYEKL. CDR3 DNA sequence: TGCGCCAGCAGCCAAGATCCGGTGTATAGCAATCAGCCCCAGCATTTT. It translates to CASSQDPVYSNQPQHF.